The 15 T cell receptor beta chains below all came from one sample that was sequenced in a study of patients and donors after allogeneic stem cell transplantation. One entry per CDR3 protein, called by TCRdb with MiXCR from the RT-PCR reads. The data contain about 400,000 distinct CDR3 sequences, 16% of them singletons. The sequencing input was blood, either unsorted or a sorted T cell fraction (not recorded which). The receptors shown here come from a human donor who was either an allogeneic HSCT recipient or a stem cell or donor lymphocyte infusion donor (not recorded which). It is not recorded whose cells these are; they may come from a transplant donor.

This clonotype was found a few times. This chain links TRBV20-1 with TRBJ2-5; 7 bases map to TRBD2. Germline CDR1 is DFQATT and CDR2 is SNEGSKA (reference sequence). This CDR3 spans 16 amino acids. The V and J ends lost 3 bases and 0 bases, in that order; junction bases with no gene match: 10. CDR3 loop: CSASDGGRKYQETQYF. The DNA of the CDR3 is TGCAGTGCTAGTGACGGGGGGAGAAAATACCAAGAGACCCAGTACTTC.

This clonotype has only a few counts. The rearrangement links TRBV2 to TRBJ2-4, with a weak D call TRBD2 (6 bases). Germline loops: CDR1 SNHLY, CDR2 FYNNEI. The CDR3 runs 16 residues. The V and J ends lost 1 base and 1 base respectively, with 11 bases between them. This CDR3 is CASSEVEGRAKNIQYF. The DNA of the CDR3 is TGTGCCAGCAGTGAAGTGGAGGGTAGGGCCAAAAACATTCAGTACTTC.

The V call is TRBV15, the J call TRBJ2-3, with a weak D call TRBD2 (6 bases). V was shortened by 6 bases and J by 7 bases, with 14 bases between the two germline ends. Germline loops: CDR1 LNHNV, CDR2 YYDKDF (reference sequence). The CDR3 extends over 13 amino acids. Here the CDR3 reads CATRTGALNTQYF. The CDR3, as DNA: TGTGCCACCAGAACGGGAGCCCTAAATACGCAGTATTTT.

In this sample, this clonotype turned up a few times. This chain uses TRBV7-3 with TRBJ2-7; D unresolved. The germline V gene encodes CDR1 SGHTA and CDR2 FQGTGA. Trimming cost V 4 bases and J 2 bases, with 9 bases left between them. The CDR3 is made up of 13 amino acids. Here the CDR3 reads CASSSPPTYEQYF. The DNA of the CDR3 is TGTGCCAGCAGCTCCCCTCCTACCTACGAGCAGTACTTC.

Here the CDR3 reads CASSDLLGTEAFF. As DNA, the CDR3 is TGTGCCAGCAGCGACCTATTAGGGACTGAAGCTTTCTTT. This sequence joins TRBV9 and TRBJ1-1, with no clear D. Trimming pared 3 bases from V and 5 bases from J, leaving 11 bases between. Germline V gives CDR1 SGDLS, CDR2 YYNGEE. The CDR3 contains 13 residues.

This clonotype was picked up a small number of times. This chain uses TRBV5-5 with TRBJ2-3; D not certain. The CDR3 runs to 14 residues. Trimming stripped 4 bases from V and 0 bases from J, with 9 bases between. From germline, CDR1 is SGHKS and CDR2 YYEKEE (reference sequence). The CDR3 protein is CASSVPVSTDTQYF. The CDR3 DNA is TGTGCCAGCAGCGTCCCGGTTAGCACAGATACGCAGTATTTT.

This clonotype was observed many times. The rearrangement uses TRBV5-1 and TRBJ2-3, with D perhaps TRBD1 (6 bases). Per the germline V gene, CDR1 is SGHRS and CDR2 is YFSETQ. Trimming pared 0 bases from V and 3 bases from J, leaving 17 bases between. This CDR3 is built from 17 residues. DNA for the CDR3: TGCGCCAGCAGCTTGGGCAGGGGAAGAGGATATACAGATACGCAGTATTTT. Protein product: CASSLGRGRGYTDTQYF.

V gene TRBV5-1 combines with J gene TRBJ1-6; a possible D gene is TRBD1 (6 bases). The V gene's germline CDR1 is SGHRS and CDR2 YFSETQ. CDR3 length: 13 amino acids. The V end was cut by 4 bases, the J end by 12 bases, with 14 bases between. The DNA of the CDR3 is TGCGCCAGCAGCGCCACCGCAGGGGAACCCCTCCACTTT. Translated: CASSATAGEPLHF.

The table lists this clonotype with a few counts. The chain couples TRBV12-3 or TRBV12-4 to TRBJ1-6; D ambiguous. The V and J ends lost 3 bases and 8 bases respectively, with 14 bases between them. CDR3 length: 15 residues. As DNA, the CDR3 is TGTGCCAGCAGTTTTTCAAAGGGCCTTCATTCACCCCTCCACTTT. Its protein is CASSFSKGLHSPLHF.

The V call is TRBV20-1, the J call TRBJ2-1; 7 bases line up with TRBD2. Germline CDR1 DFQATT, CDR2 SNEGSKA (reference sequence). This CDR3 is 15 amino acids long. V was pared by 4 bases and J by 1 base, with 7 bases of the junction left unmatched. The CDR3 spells CSATGGLASYNEQFF. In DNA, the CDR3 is TGCAGTGCTACGGGAGGCCTAGCTTCCTACAATGAGCAGTTCTTC.

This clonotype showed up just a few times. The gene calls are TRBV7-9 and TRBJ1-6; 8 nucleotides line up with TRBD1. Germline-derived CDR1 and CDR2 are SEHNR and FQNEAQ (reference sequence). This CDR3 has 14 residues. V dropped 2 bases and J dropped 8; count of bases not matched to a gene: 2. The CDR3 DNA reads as TGTGCCAGCAGCTTAAACAGGGGGGATTCACCCCTCCACTTT. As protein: CASSLNRGDSPLHF.

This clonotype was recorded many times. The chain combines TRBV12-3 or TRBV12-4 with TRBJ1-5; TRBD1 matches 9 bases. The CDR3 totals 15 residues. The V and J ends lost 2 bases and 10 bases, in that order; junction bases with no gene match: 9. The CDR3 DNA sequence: TGTGCCAGCAGTTTATTCCGGGACAGGGTCCATCCCCAGCATTTT. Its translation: CASSLFRDRVHPQHF.

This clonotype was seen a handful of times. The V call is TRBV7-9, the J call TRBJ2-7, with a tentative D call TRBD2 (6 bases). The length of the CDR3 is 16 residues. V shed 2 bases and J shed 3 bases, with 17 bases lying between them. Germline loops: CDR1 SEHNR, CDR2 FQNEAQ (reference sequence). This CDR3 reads CASSLPPGGADYEQYF. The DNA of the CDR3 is TGTGCCAGCAGCTTACCCCCCGGGGGTGCGGACTACGAGCAGTACTTC.

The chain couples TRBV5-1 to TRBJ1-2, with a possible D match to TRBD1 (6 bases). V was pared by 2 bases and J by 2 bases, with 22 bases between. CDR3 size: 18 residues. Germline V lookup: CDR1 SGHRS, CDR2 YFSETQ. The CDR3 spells CASSFPTRAGAQNYGYTF. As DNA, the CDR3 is TGCGCCAGCAGCTTCCCAACACGGGCGGGGGCGCAGAACTATGGCTACACCTTC.

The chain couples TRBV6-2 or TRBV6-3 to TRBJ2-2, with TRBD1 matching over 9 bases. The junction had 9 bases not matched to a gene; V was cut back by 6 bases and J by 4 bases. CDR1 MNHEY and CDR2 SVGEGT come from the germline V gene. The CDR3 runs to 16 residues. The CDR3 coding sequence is TGTGCCAGCAGCGTACCACAGGGGGCGAGCACCGGGGAGCTGTTTTTT. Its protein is CASSVPQGASTGELFF.